A single sample gave rise to the 8 T cell receptor beta chains below, sequenced in a study of vaccination effects on CD4 cells after COVID-19. The method was immunoSEQ multiplex PCR; TCRdb's version includes in-frame clones alone and lacks a portion of them. The sample shows 25,000 to 30,000 clones, 60% to 75% of them seen only once. Before sequencing took place, the ViraFEST assay used viral peptide pools to expand antigen-specific CD4+ T cells. It was after roughly ten days of culture that CD4+ T cells were isolated. Subjects were given two BNT162b2 or mRNA-1273 vaccine doses. No cognate antigen is known for these TCRs. The specimen comprised CD4+ T cells from PBMCs cultured with HCoV-OC43 spike peptides, sampled after COVID-19 vaccination. Stated subset: HCoV-OC43 spike overlapping peptide pool stimulation. These receptors all come from a human donor who received a COVID-19 vaccine.

The chain joins TRBV10-2 to TRBJ2-3, with 12 bases that match TRBD2. This CDR3 spans 16 amino acids. The germline CDR1 and CDR2 sequences are WSHSY and SAAADI. J was trimmed by 6 bases and V by 8 bases; bases with no gene match: 12. For the CDR3, the DNA is TGCGCCAGCTCTTCCCTAGCGGGAGGGTCGGTGGATACGCAGTATTTT. It translates to CASSSLAGGSVDTQYF.

The chain recombines TRBV6-1 with TRBJ2-6; 8 positions match TRBD1. The V gene end was trimmed by 2 bases and the J gene end by 0 bases; junction bases not matched to a gene: 3. This CDR3 has 17 residues. Germline V gene data show CDR1 as MNHNS and CDR2 as SASEGT. CDR3 loop: CASSEITGGSGANVLTF. CDR3 coding DNA: TGTGCCAGCAGTGAAATTACAGGGGGCTCTGGGGCCAACGTCCTGACTTTC.

V and J are TRBV3-1 (or the pseudogene TRBV3-2) and TRBJ1-2; no clear D. Germline loops: CDR1 LGHDT, CDR2 YNNKEL (reference sequence). The V end lost 2 bases, the J end lost 4 bases, and 17 bases lay between the germline ends. This CDR3 has 16 residues. This chain's CDR3 is CASSQPSGVTSYGYTF. The CDR3 bases are TGTGCCAGCAGCCAACCGTCAGGAGTTACGAGCTATGGCTACACCTTC.

The chain recombines TRBV6-1 with TRBJ2-5; D is possibly TRBD1 (6 bases). V was pared by 2 bases and J by 4 bases, with 17 bases between. Germline values: CDR1 MNHNS, CDR2 SASEGT. This CDR3 spans 16 amino acids. CDR3 sequence reads: CASSEWGRKTGETQYF. CDR3 coding DNA: TGTGCCAGCAGTGAATGGGGGCGCAAAACGGGAGAGACCCAGTACTTC.

This clone was counted only a few times. The rearrangement joins TRBV14 to TRBJ2-2, with D possibly being TRBD2 (5 bases). CDR1 and CDR2 (germline): SGHDN, FVKESK. V was clipped by 0 bases and J by 6 bases, with 14 bases between them. The CDR3 is 16 amino acids. The CDR3 nucleotides are TGTGCCAGCAGCCAAGATGTCGGGATAACGTCCGGGGAGCTGTTTTTT. It is translated as CASSQDVGITSGELFF.

The V and J genes are TRBV5-1 and TRBJ1-1; 10 positions agree with TRBD1. This CDR3 spans 17 amino acids. Germline V gives CDR1 SGHRS, CDR2 YFSETQ. The ends lost 4 bases at V and 3 bases at J; junction bases unmatched: 12. CDR3 residues: CASSLRPFGTGDTEAFF. The DNA of the CDR3 is TGCGCCAGCAGCCTGCGACCGTTTGGGACAGGGGACACTGAAGCTTTCTTT.

The J gene is TRBJ2-5, the V gene TRBV2; the D is unclear. In germline, CDR1 is SNHLY, CDR2 FYNNEI. The V end lost 3 bases, the J end lost 7 bases, and 12 bases lay between the germline ends. The CDR3 runs 13 residues. The CDR3 DNA reads TGTGCCAGCAGTGAGTCCACGGCTGGGACCCAGTACTTC. Translated: CASSESTAGTQYF. The entire variable domain, with the rest obtained from reference TRBV2 and TRBJ2-5, is as follows: EPEVTQTPSHQVTQMGQEVILRCVPISNHLYFYWYRQILGQKVEFLVSFYNNEISEKSEIFDDQFSVERPDGSNFTLKIRSTKLEDSAMYFCASSESTAGTQYFGPGTRLLVL.

CDR3 nucleotides: TGTGCCAGCAGTGAAGCGGCGGGACAGGGTTGGAACGAGCAGTACTTC. Translated: CASSEAAGQGWNEQYF. The rearrangement joins TRBV2 to TRBJ2-7; 9 bases are shared with TRBD1. CDR3 size: 16 residues. V gave up 0 bases and J gave up 5 bases; unmatched junction bases: 8. CDR1 is SNHLY, CDR2 FYNNEI, per germline.